Listed here are 19 T cell receptor beta chains from one sample, sequenced in a study of blood T cells in healthy people across ages. A second about 6 to 12 cycle PCR used barcoded and J-beta primers. MiXCR, applied by TCRdb to the 5' RACE reads, yields one record per CDR3 protein. The sample carries around 670,000 distinct CDR3 sequences, roughly 31% recorded once. Sequences were obtained from blood. Source of these receptors: a woman older than 75 in good health.

Ten or more counts support this clonotype. The chain carries TRBV7-9 and TRBJ1-2; TRBD1 might be the D (6 bases). Trimming cost V 5 bases and J 7 bases, with 20 bases left between them. From germline, CDR1 is SEHNR and CDR2 FQNEAQ (reference sequence). This CDR3 contains 15 residues. The CDR3 nucleotides are TGTGCCAGCAGCATCTCACAGGGTGAGCGGGTTGGCTACACCTTC. This codes for CASSISQGERVGYTF.

This clonotype was recorded many times. The CDR3 loop is CASSQSLSGPGGTAYEQYF. The CDR3 DNA follows: TGCGCCAGCAGCCAATCTTTATCGGGGCCAGGGGGCACCGCCTACGAGCAGTACTTC. This chain joins TRBV4-3 and TRBJ2-7; 8 bases align to TRBD1. Trimming removed 2 bases from V and 2 bases from J; junction bases left unmatched: 17. The CDR3 loop spans 19 amino acids. Germline V CDR1 and CDR2: LGHNA, YSLEER.

A note on this clonotype: A much larger clone lies a single base off, so this may be a read error. The genes are TRBV12-3 or TRBV12-4 and TRBJ2-1; 10 nucleotides align to TRBD1. The last part of the DNA fits TRBJ2-7 better; the J call may be wrong. This CDR3 comprises 18 residues. The CDR3: CASSWGQGRGSSYNEQYF. CDR3 bases: TGTGCCAGCAGCTGGGGACAGGGGAGAGGGTCTTCCTACAATGAGCAGTACTTC.

This clonotype was seen many times. This chain uses TRBV28 with TRBJ2-7; possibly TRBD2 for D (6 bases). The CDR3 loop spans 13 amino acids. Trimming took 3 bases from V and 5 from J, leaving 11 bases between them. Per germline, CDR1 MDHEN and CDR2 SYDVKM. Written as DNA, the CDR3 is TGTGCCAGCAGTTTCGCGGGGTCCGACGAGCAGTACTTC. This codes for CASSFAGSDEQYF.

This clonotype was seen many times. The chain employs TRBV5-1 and TRBJ1-1; D is uncertain. V lost 0 bases to trimming and J lost 4 bases, with 13 bases between them. This CDR3 is built from 15 residues. From germline, CDR1 is SGHRS and CDR2 YFSETQ. The CDR3 coding sequence is TGCGCCAGCAGCTTGGCCGGAATTAGCACCACTGAAGCTTTCTTT. Translated: CASSLAGISTTEAFF.

In this sample, this clonotype turned up many times. This sequence may be a read error, since a much larger clone differs from it by one base. This chain joins TRBV5-1 and TRBJ2-7; 11 nucleotides agree with TRBD1. With V trimmed by 5 bases and J by 3 bases, 4 bases remained unmatched. Germline CDR1 is SGHRS and CDR2 is YFSETQ. The CDR3 is 14 residues long. CDR3 bases: TGCGCCAGCAGGCGGACAGGGGGCGACTACGAGCAGTACTTC. Translating gives CASRRTGGDYEQYF. The variable domain in full, with the rest retrieved from reference TRBV5-1 and TRBJ2-7, is KAGVTQTPRYLIKTRGQQVTLSCSPISGHRSVSWYQQTPGQGLQFLFEYFSETQRNKGNFPGRFSGRQFSNSRSEMNVSTLELGDSALYLCASRRTGGDYEQYFGPGTRLTVT.

This clonotype was recorded many times. The genes are TRBV20-1 and TRBJ2-7, with D possibly being TRBD2 (6 bases). The CDR3 contains 12 residues. Germline values: CDR1 DFQATT, CDR2 SNEGSKA (reference sequence). V lost 1 base to trimming and J lost 10 bases, with 14 bases between them. The chain's CDR3 is CSARGSSVLQYF. CDR3 DNA: TGCAGTGCTAGAGGGTCTAGCGTATTACAGTACTTC.

The CDR3 region is CASSGSGRAETQYF. CDR3 nucleotide sequence: TGCGCCAGCAGCGGTAGCGGGAGGGCAGAGACCCAGTACTTC. The chain carries TRBV5-1 and TRBJ2-7, with 11 positions matching TRBD2. The end of the DNA aligns better with TRBJ2-5, so the J call may be wrong. CDR1 is SGHRS, CDR2 YFSETQ, per germline. CDR3 length: 14 amino acids.

To note about this clonotype: This could be a read error, since a much larger clone is one nucleotide away. This chain uses TRBV27 with TRBJ2-7, with 9 bases fitting TRBD2. J lost 3 bases, V lost 8 bases, and 11 bases had no gene match. The CDR3 extends over 15 amino acids. Germline V CDR1 and CDR2: MNHEY, SMNVEV (reference sequence). CDR3 bases: TGTGCCAGCGGCGGGAGGGGGTTGTCCGGCTACGAGCAGTACTTC. It codes for CASGGRGLSGYEQYF.

This sequence joins TRBV7-2 and TRBJ2-7; no definite D call. With the DNA end fitting TRBJ2-5 better, the J assignment may be wrong. The length of the CDR3 is 15 residues. Germline loops: CDR1 SGHTA, CDR2 FQGNSA. This CDR3 reads CASSLGSGRLETQYF. CDR3 coding DNA: TGTGCCAGCAGCTTAGGATCTGGCAGACTGGAGACCCAGTACTTC.

The V gene is TRBV13, the J gene TRBJ1-5; D is unclear. This CDR3 spans 15 amino acids. Trimming cost V 5 bases and J 0 bases, with 11 bases left between them. Germline V gives CDR1 PRHDT, CDR2 FYEKMQ (reference sequence). CDR3 nucleotides: TGTGCCAGCAGCCAATCGCAGTATAGCAATCAGCCCCAGCATTTT. It codes for CASSQSQYSNQPQHF.

The rearrangement uses TRBV24-1 and TRBJ2-1, with 7 bases aligning to TRBD1. CDR1 is KGHDR, CDR2 SFDVKD, per germline. This CDR3 contains 15 residues. Germline trimming cut 1 base from V and 2 bases from J; bases unmatched to any gene: 1. The CDR3 DNA reads TGTGCCACCAGTGATTTTCAGGGGGCCTACAATGAGCAGTTCTTC. Amino acid sequence: CATSDFQGAYNEQFF.

This clonotype was observed many times. The chain links TRBV30 to TRBJ1-1, with D unclear. The V and J ends lost 5 bases and 2 bases respectively, with 12 bases between them. CDR1 and CDR2 (germline): GTSNPN, SVGIG (reference sequence). The CDR3 totals 13 residues. The chain's CDR3 is CAWAWAANTEAFF. The CDR3 DNA is TGTGCCTGGGCCTGGGCAGCTAACACTGAAGCTTTCTTT.

As regards this clonotype: Being one base from a much bigger clone, this may be a read error. CDR3 nucleotide sequence: TGCGCCAGCAACCAAGATCAGGGTGCTGAAAAACTGTTTTTT. Translated: CASNQDQGAEKLFF. This chain links TRBV4-3 with TRBJ1-4, with D possibly being TRBD1 (5 bases). The germline V gene has CDR1 LGHNA and CDR2 YSLEER. CDR3 length: 14 residues.

The gene calls are TRBV6-1 and TRBJ2-5; D is uncertain. CDR1 is MNHNS, CDR2 SASEGT, per germline. The V gene lost 5 bases and the J gene lost 2 bases, with 15 bases spanning the gap. The CDR3 length is 15 residues. The CDR3 loop is CASSTGKNFQETQYF. Written as DNA, the CDR3 is TGTGCCAGCAGTACGGGCAAGAACTTTCAAGAGACCCAGTACTTC.

This clonotype was seen a few times. The rearrangement joins TRBV30 to TRBJ1-5; TRBD1 is a possible D gene (5 bases). The CDR3 sequence is 13 residues long. Germline CDR1 GTSNPN, CDR2 SVGIG (reference sequence). V was clipped by 3 bases and J by 9 bases, with 15 bases between them. For the CDR3, the DNA is TGTGCCTGGAGGGCGGGGGAGAGCGGGCCCCAGCATTTT. It is translated as CAWRAGESGPQHF.

In its sample, this clonotype was seen many times. The chain has TRBV5-1 and TRBJ2-5; no clear D gene. The CDR3 has 12 residues. Trimming shortened V by 0 bases and J by 5 bases, and 5 bases separated the two germline ends. Germline V gene data show CDR1 as SGHRS and CDR2 as YFSETQ. The CDR3 region has the DNA TGCGCCAGCAGCTTGGGGGTGGAGACCCAGTACTTC. It encodes CASSLGVETQYF.

This clonotype was found many times. The V gene is TRBV20-1, the J gene TRBJ2-5, with TRBD1 identical over 12 bases. CDR3 length: 14 residues. Germline lookup yields CDR1 DFQATT and CDR2 SNEGSKA (reference sequence). After removal of 5 bases from V and 5 bases from J, the junction contained 6 bases not matched to a gene. The CDR3 bases are TGCAGTGCTCCGGGACAGGGGGCTAGGGAGACCCAGTACTTC. It is translated as CSAPGQGARETQYF.

Regarding this clonotype: A read error may explain this, as a much larger clone is one base away. The chain links TRBV20-1 to TRBJ2-3; D is unclear. This CDR3 has 15 amino acids. Germline V gene sequence: CDR1 DFQATT, CDR2 SNEGSKA (reference sequence). Trimming took 0 bases from V and 0 from J, leaving 10 bases between them. This CDR3 reads CSARDQELSTDTQYF. In DNA form, the CDR3 reads TGCAGTGCTAGAGATCAGGAGCTCAGCACAGATACGCAGTATTTT.